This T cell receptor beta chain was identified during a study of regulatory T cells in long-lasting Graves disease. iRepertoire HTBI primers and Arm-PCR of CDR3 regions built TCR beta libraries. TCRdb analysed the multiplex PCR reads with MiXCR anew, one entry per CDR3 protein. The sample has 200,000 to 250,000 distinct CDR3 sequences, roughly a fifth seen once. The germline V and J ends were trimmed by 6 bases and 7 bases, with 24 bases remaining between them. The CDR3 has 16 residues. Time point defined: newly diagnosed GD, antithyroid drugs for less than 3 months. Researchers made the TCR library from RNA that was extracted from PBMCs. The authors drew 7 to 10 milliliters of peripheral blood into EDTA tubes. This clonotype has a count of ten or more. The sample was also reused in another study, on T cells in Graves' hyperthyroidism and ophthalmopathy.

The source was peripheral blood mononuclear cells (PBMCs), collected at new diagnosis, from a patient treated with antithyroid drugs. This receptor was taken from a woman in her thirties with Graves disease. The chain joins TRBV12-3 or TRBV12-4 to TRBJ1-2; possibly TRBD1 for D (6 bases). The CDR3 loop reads CASSTRTIGQGSGYTF. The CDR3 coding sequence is TGTGCCAGCAGCACAAGGACCATCGGCCAGGGGTCTGGCTACACCTTC.